What follows are 20 T cell receptor beta chains derived from one specimen sequenced in a study of blood T cell repertoires in COVID-19. Measured with immunoSEQ multiplex PCR; TCRdb has only the in-frame clones, and not every one. The sample carries roughly 230,000 clones, about four fifths recorded once. The sequenced material came from peripheral blood. These receptors were taken from a woman older than 75 with acute or convalescent COVID-19.

This clone was counted once. The rearrangement joins TRBV12-3 or TRBV12-4 to TRBJ1-5, with 11 nucleotides matching TRBD1. J gave up 7 bases and V 8 bases, and 4 bases lay outside the gene matches. The CDR3 contains 13 residues. The CDR3 is CASGQGAGQPQHF. The CDR3 DNA reads as TGTGCCAGCGGACAGGGGGCTGGGCAGCCCCAGCATTTT.

Only one count was recorded for this clone. V is TRBV7-3 and J is TRBJ2-3, with D tentatively TRBD1 (6 bases). Trimming pared 6 bases from V and 6 bases from J, leaving 10 bases between. The CDR3 contains 12 residues. Germline V CDR1 and CDR2: SGHTA, FQGTGA. For the CDR3, the DNA is TGTGCCAGCAGTCGGACAGCCGATACGCAGTATTTT. Translating gives CASSRTADTQYF.

For this clone: Other DNA sequences in the sample encode the same CDR3. The chain links TRBV2 to TRBJ2-3; 7 bases align to TRBD1. The CDR3 is 15 amino acids. CDR1 SNHLY and CDR2 FYNNEI come from the germline V gene. V trimming: 3 bases; J trimming: 1 base; junction bases outside the gene matches: 4. CDR3 sequence reads: CASSEVGQGTDTQYF. The CDR3 nucleotides are TGTGCCAGCAGTGAGGTTGGACAGGGCACAGATACGCAGTATTTT.

The rearrangement uses TRBV6-5 and TRBJ2-7; a possible D gene is TRBD2 (5 bases). V was shortened by 0 bases and J by 0 bases, with 9 bases between the two germline ends. The CDR3 sequence is 15 residues long. In germline, CDR1 is MNHEY, CDR2 SVGAGI. The CDR3 nucleotides are TGTGCCAGCAGTTACTCGCCGGGGAGCTCCTACGAGCAGTACTTC. As protein: CASSYSPGSSYEQYF.

This clone was seen once. The V and J genes are TRBV4-1 and TRBJ1-5; D is unresolved. CDR1 is MGHRA, CDR2 YSYEKL, per germline. This CDR3 comprises 15 residues. Trimming removed 3 bases at V and 3 bases at J, with 12 bases between. The CDR3 DNA is TGCGCCAGCAGCCATTATGTGGAGAACAATCAGCCCCAGCATTTT. Protein product: CASSHYVENNQPQHF.

This clone was seen only a few times. This chain uses TRBV14 with TRBJ2-5, with 10 bases that match TRBD2. Germline V gene sequence: CDR1 SGHDN, CDR2 FVKESK. The CDR3 contains 14 residues. The junction had 4 bases not matched to a gene; V was cut back by 2 bases and J by 7 bases. The CDR3 sequence is CASSQLAGAGTQYF. As DNA, the CDR3 is TGTGCCAGCAGCCAACTAGCGGGGGCCGGGACCCAGTACTTC.

The rearrangement joins TRBV7-2 to TRBJ1-5; D is perhaps TRBD1 (6 bases). V lost 5 bases to trimming and J lost 6 bases, with 17 bases between them. CDR3 size: 15 residues. Germline assignment: CDR1 SGHTA and CDR2 FQGNSA. The CDR3 nucleotides read TGTGCCAGCAGCCCAGGGGTGTCTAGCGGTCAGCCCCAGCATTTT. Amino acid sequence: CASSPGVSSGQPQHF. Full variable domain (outside the CDR3, taken from reference TRBV7-2 and TRBJ1-5): GAGVSQSPSNKVTEKGKDVELRCDPISGHTALYWYRQSLGQGLEFLIYFQGNSAPDKSGLPSDRFSAERTGGSVSTLTIQRTQQEDSAVYLCASSPGVSSGQPQHFGDGTRLSIL.

This clone was detected a few times. The CDR3 bases are TGTGCCATCAGTGGGTATGCAGAAACCAATCAGCCCCAGCATTTT. Translation gives CAISGYAETNQPQHF. V gene TRBV10-3 combines with J gene TRBJ1-5; no definite D call. This CDR3 spans 15 amino acids. V lost 4 bases and J lost 3, with 13 bases in between. CDR1 is ENHRY, CDR2 SYGVKD, per germline.

The V and J genes are TRBV19 and TRBJ1-2, with a weak D call TRBD1 (5 bases). Trimming took off 6 bases at V and 4 bases at J, with 12 bases between the two ends. Germline V gene sequence: CDR1 LNHDA, CDR2 SQIVND (reference sequence). This CDR3 has 13 residues. DNA for the CDR3: TGTGCCAGTAGCAAAGGCAGGGCCTATGGCTACACCTTC. Translation gives CASSKGRAYGYTF.

CDR3 loop: CASSQSPGRGLAPGNTIYF. The CDR3 DNA reads as TGTGCCAGCAGCCAAAGTCCGGGCAGGGGACTAGCTCCTGGAAACACCATATATTTT. The chain recombines TRBV4-2 with TRBJ1-3, with D perhaps TRBD1 (6 bases). The germline CDR1 and CDR2 sequences are LGHNA and YNFKEQ. There are 19 residues in the CDR3. V was pared by 2 bases and J by 2 bases, with 22 bases between.

This chain uses TRBV19 with TRBJ2-3; TRBD2 aligns across 7 bases. This CDR3 spans 15 amino acids. Trimming took 7 bases from V and 3 from J; bases not matched to a gene: 10. Germline loops: CDR1 LNHDA, CDR2 SQIVND (reference sequence). Here the CDR3 reads CASTTRRRGTDTQYF. The CDR3 nucleotides read TGTGCCAGTACCACCAGGCGGCGGGGGACAGATACGCAGTATTTT.

The chain couples TRBV7-8 to TRBJ1-1; D is undetermined. V was trimmed by 0 bases and J by 0 bases, leaving 11 bases between them. The V gene's germline CDR1 is SGHVS and CDR2 FQNEAQ. The CDR3 spans 16 residues. The CDR3 protein is CASSLARIELNTEAFF. CDR3 DNA: TGTGCCAGCAGCTTAGCTAGAATTGAACTGAACACTGAAGCTTTCTTT.

The genes are TRBV5-6 and TRBJ2-1; tentatively, D is TRBD2 (5 bases). The germline CDR1 and CDR2 sequences are SGHDT and YYEEEE. The CDR3 length is 15 residues. V was clipped by 0 bases and J by 0 bases, with 7 bases between them. The CDR3 DNA follows: TGTGCCAGCAGCTTGGTCACTAGCTCCTACAATGAGCAGTTCTTC. This encodes CASSLVTSSYNEQFF.

V gene TRBV5-8 combines with J gene TRBJ2-2, with D maybe TRBD1 (6 bases). The CDR3 runs 17 residues. V lost 0 bases, J lost 3 bases, and 15 bases lay in between. CDR1 SGHTS and CDR2 YDEGEE come from the germline V gene. The CDR3 nucleotides read TGTGCCAGCAGCTTGGGCCTGATGGGGGCCCACACCGGGGAGCTGTTTTTT. Translation gives CASSLGLMGAHTGELFF.

The rearrangement uses TRBV30 and TRBJ1-3; the match to TRBD1 covers 7 bases. Germline V gives CDR1 GTSNPN, CDR2 SVGIG (reference sequence). This CDR3 comprises 13 residues. The trim removed 7 bases at V and 0 bases at J, leaving 3 bases unmatched. The CDR3: CAFDRASGNTIYF. CDR3 in DNA: TGTGCCTTTGACAGGGCCTCTGGAAACACCATATATTTT.

Here the CDR3 DNA reads TGCGCCAGCAGCCAAGATGGGGGACAGGGCTATGGCTACACCTTC. Translating gives CASSQDGGQGYGYTF. V is TRBV4-3 and J is TRBJ1-2; 9 positions agree with TRBD1. CDR1 is LGHNA and CDR2 is YSLEER in the germline V gene. Trimming removed 0 bases from V and 4 bases from J; junction bases left unmatched: 3. This CDR3 spans 15 amino acids.

The chain couples TRBV18 to TRBJ2-7; D is perhaps TRBD2 (6 bases). The CDR3 spans 15 residues. CDR1 is KGHSH and CDR2 is LQKENI in the germline V gene. Deletions cut 3 bases from V and 3 bases from J, with 15 bases between. The CDR3 reads CASSPGKTGLYEQYF. DNA of the CDR3: TGTGCCAGCTCACCTGGCAAAACGGGACTCTACGAGCAGTACTTC.

The chain combines TRBV6-5 with TRBJ1-1, with 11 bases matching TRBD1. The CDR3 extends over 12 amino acids. With 7 bases clipped from V and 11 bases from J, the junction kept 6 bases outside the gene matches. The germline V gene has CDR1 MNHEY and CDR2 SVGAGI. CDR3 residues: CASTGQGAGAFF. The CDR3 bases are TGTGCCAGCACCGGACAGGGGGCTGGTGCTTTCTTT.

The chain is built from TRBV3-1 (or the pseudogene TRBV3-2) and TRBJ1-6, with D unresolved. The CDR3 runs 17 residues. The ends were cut back, 1 base at V and 0 bases at J, with 10 bases in the middle. Germline CDR1 reads LGHDT; CDR2 reads YNNKEL (reference sequence). The DNA for the CDR3 is TGTGCCAGCAGCCAAGGAGTTTCGAACTCCTATAATTCACCCCTCCACTTT. It codes for CASSQGVSNSYNSPLHF.

V gene TRBV13 combines with J gene TRBJ1-2; 11 bases fit TRBD1. Germline V gives CDR1 PRHDT, CDR2 FYEKMQ (reference sequence). V gave up 1 base and J gave up 2 bases; unmatched junction bases: 3. This CDR3 contains 16 residues. As DNA, the CDR3 is TGTGCCAGCAGCTTAGTTAGGACAGGGGGCAACTATGGCTACACCTTC. Protein product: CASSLVRTGGNYGYTF.